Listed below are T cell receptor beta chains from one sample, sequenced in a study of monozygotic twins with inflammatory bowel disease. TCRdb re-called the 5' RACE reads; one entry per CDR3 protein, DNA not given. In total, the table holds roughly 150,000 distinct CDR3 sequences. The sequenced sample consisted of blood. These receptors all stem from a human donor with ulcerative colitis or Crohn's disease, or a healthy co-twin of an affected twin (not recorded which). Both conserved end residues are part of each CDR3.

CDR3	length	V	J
CASSTSGVTYEQYF	14	TRBV12-3/TRBV12-4	TRBJ2-7
CASSVNPGTGNEKLFF	16	TRBV9	TRBJ1-4
CSAEARDGAMFF	12	TRBV20-1	TRBJ1-4
CASSLLGTSGHNEQFF	16	TRBV27	TRBJ2-1
CAIRGSTTGYTF	12	TRBV10-3	TRBJ1-2
CASSMTRRSTDTQYF	15	TRBV6-1	TRBJ2-3
CSASVPGDYNEQFF	14	TRBV20-1	TRBJ2-1
CASSRDSNEQFF	12	TRBV6-6	TRBJ2-1
CASSQLEASGKLGETQYF	18	TRBV18	TRBJ2-5
CATSRDPTREETQYF	15	TRBV15	TRBJ2-5
CASSLVMGEQYF	12	TRBV7-8	TRBJ2-7
CASSLVSSYNEQFF	14	TRBV7-2	TRBJ2-1
CASSGMQGIQETQYF	15	TRBV25-1	TRBJ2-5
CSTSGPSTDTQYF	13	TRBV20-1	TRBJ2-3
CASSLGGGNTEAFF	14	TRBV28	TRBJ1-1
CASSTGTDNSPLHF	14	TRBV19	TRBJ1-6
CASIPLLAGSSYNEQFF	17	TRBV28	TRBJ2-1
CSARDLRAWAGAGDTQYF	18	TRBV20-1	TRBJ2-3
CSAMRGVNEQFF	12	TRBV20-1	TRBJ2-1
CASTDPDRPSTDTQYF	16	TRBV28	TRBJ2-3
CASSFPGQRSYNEQFF	16	TRBV11-1	TRBJ2-1
CASSPGLAGDLRETQYF	17	TRBV14	TRBJ2-5
CASSYSRLAVNYEQYF	16	TRBV6-2/TRBV6-3	TRBJ2-7
CASSSTGGEQYF	12	TRBV7-2	TRBJ2-7
CASSLWVASGSDNEQFF	17	TRBV28	TRBJ2-1
CASSYKGLRSGRDTGELFF	19	TRBV6-5	TRBJ2-2
CASGIEGRIFYGYTF	15	TRBV5-4	TRBJ1-2
CASSLESFSERRRRNEQFF	19	TRBV11-2	TRBJ2-1
CASSYSRGASNDQFF	15	TRBV6-5	TRBJ2-1
CASSSPGAIYEQYF	14	TRBV28	TRBJ2-7
CSVGTGPYEQYF	12	TRBV29-1	TRBJ2-7
CASSPAGQQETQYF	14	TRBV5-1	TRBJ2-5
CASSLGTANQPQHF	14	TRBV5-1	TRBJ1-5
CASSLSRGSNEKLFF	15	TRBV27	TRBJ1-4
CASSSSGKASTDTQYF	16	TRBV6-1	TRBJ2-3
CASSSITSGQTTEAFF	16	TRBV6-5	TRBJ1-1
CASSLAAGVPYEQYF	15	TRBV12-3/TRBV12-4	TRBJ2-7
CASSLGASSGANVLTF	16	TRBV5-1	TRBJ2-6
CAWERSWGDTGELFF	15	TRBV30	TRBJ2-2
CASSRQVRSPDNEQFF	16	TRBV7-7	TRBJ2-1
CASSPTSGDYNEQFF	15	TRBV6-2/TRBV6-3	TRBJ2-1
CASSFTWRVSQSSYNEQFF	19	TRBV12-3/TRBV12-4	TRBJ2-1
CASTAIWNEQFF	12	TRBV6-1	TRBJ2-1
CASSRLAAGDTQYF	14	TRBV3-1	TRBJ2-3
CASSLTDGKNIQYF	14	TRBV18	TRBJ2-4
CSVVQKTYEQYF	12	TRBV29-1	TRBJ2-7
CSAGAGGTQYF	11	TRBV20-1	TRBJ2-3
CASSPGTGLGTSGRAHEQFF	20	TRBV5-1	TRBJ2-1
CASGDGTSGRFTTDTQYF	18	TRBV5-4	TRBJ2-3
CASSHQTGGANYGYTF	16	TRBV3-1	TRBJ1-2
CASTSAGGDEQFF	13	TRBV7-9	TRBJ2-1
CASSRGQVQETQYF	14	TRBV4-1	TRBJ2-5
CASSVLGSYNEQFF	14	TRBV2	TRBJ2-1
CAWRRPAGPGELFF	14	TRBV30	TRBJ2-2
CASSSGQIPYEQYF	14	TRBV7-3	TRBJ2-7